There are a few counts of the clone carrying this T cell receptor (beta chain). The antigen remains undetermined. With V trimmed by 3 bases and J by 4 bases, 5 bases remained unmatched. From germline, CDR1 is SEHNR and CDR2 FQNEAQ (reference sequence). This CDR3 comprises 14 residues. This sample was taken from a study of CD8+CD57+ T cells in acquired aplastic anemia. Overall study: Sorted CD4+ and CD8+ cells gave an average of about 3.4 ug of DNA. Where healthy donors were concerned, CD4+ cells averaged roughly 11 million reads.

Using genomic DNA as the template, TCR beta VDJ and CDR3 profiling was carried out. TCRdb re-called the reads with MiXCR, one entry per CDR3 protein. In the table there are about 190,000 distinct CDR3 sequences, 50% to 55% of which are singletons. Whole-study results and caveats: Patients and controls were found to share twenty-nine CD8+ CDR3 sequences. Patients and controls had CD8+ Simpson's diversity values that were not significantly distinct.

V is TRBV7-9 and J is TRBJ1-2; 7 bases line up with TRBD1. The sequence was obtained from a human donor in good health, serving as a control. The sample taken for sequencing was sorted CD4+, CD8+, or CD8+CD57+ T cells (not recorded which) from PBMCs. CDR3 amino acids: CASSLGQRSYGYTF. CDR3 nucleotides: TGTGCCAGCAGCTTGGGACAGCGGAGCTATGGCTACACCTTC.